One sample yielded the 21 T cell receptor beta chains listed below, sequenced in a study of follicular helper T cells after annual influenza vaccination. The protocol was immunoSEQ multiplex PCR, while the TCRdb copy is restricted to in-frame clones and leaves out a portion. This table holds some 10,000 clones, 81% found once. Time point of the sample: 2015-2016 season, pre-vaccination. This specimen consisted of CXCR5+ CD38- circulating T follicular helper cells from blood, obtained on the day of influenza vaccination. Documented subset: circulating Tfh, non-naive CD4+CXCR5+PD-1+ (ICOS+CD38+ or ICOS-CD38-). These receptors were taken from an adult who received the influenza vaccine.

CDR3 DNA sequence: TGTGCCAGCAGCCCCACCGACCGTACCATATATTTT. Amino acid sequence: CASSPTDRTIYF. This chain links TRBV14 with TRBJ1-3; D is uncertain. Germline loops: CDR1 SGHDN, CDR2 FVKESK. This CDR3 region has 12 residues. Trimming removed 4 bases at V and 10 bases at J, with 11 bases between.

J is TRBJ1-3 and V is TRBV30; the D gene is possibly TRBD1 (5 bases). This CDR3 is 16 amino acids long. Germline values: CDR1 GTSNPN, CDR2 SVGIG (reference sequence). The V gene lost 0 bases and the J gene lost 0 bases, with 12 bases spanning the gap. The CDR3 sequence: CAWSVGGALSGNTIYF. In nucleotides, the CDR3 is TGTGCCTGGAGTGTGGGAGGGGCACTCTCTGGAAACACCATATATTTT.

The chain joins TRBV5-4 to TRBJ2-7; 9 bases agree with TRBD2. This CDR3 has 15 amino acids. The germline CDR1 and CDR2 sequences are SGHNT and YYREEE (reference sequence). Trimming cost V 0 bases and J 6 bases; bases outside gene matches: 7. The CDR3: CASSLAGGGAGEQYF. The DNA of the CDR3 is TGTGCCAGCAGCTTGGCTGGCGGGGGGGCTGGCGAGCAGTACTTC.

The V and J genes are TRBV7-9 and TRBJ2-4; TRBD2 aligns across 7 bases. The germline V gene has CDR1 SEHNR and CDR2 FQNEAQ (reference sequence). V shed 1 base, J shed 3 bases, and the junction held 12 bases outside the gene matches. The CDR3 sequence is 18 residues long. The CDR3 spells CASSLGLASWDGKNIQYF. CDR3 sequence (DNA): TGTGCCAGCAGCTTAGGACTAGCTTCCTGGGATGGCAAAAACATTCAGTACTTC.

The chain joins TRBV5-1 to TRBJ2-7, with 10 bases that match TRBD2. Germline V gives CDR1 SGHRS, CDR2 YFSETQ. The CDR3 totals 17 residues. Losses at the gene ends were 4 bases for V and 0 bases for J; bases not matched to a gene: 10. For the CDR3, the DNA is TGCGCCAGCAGCCTTGCCAGTAGCGGGGGGACCTCCTACGAGCAGTACTTC. Translated, it gives CASSLASSGGTSYEQYF.

This chain links TRBV19 with TRBJ2-1; D is tentatively TRBD1 or TRBD2 (5 bases each). From germline, CDR1 is LNHDA and CDR2 SQIVND (reference sequence). V lost 10 bases, J lost 5 bases, and 21 bases lay in between. The CDR3 contains 15 residues. CDR3 sequence reads: CATRGVSPWNNEQFF. The CDR3 bases are TGTGCCACCCGAGGGGTATCTCCTTGGAACAATGAGCAGTTCTTC. Together with reference TRBV19 and TRBJ2-1, the CDR3 gives the full variable domain: DGGITQSPKYLFRKEGQNVTLSCEQNLNHDAMYWYRQDPGQGLRLIYYSQIVNDFQKGDIAEGYSVSREKKESFPLTVTSAQKNPTAFYLCATRGVSPWNNEQFFGPGTRLTVL.

The count of this clone is one. This rearrangement joins TRBV18 to TRBJ2-5; D gene ambiguous. Germline loops: CDR1 KGHSH, CDR2 LQKENI. CDR3 size: 15 residues. With 2 bases removed from V and 2 bases from J, the gap between germline ends came to 12 bases. The CDR3 DNA is TGTGCCAGCTCACCAGGTAGTACAGCTCAAGAGACCCAGTACTTC. Translation: CASSPGSTAQETQYF.

This clone was observed a few times. J is TRBJ2-3 and V is TRBV7-2; 12 nucleotides align to TRBD2. The CDR3 consists of 17 residues. V lost 5 bases and J lost 6; bases outside the gene matches: 12. Germline-derived CDR1 and CDR2 are SGHTA and FQGNSA. The CDR3 DNA is TGTGCCAGCAGCCCTGCCGCTAGCGGGGGGGCTTCGGATACGCAGTATTTT. Its protein product is CASSPAASGGASDTQYF.

The rearrangement joins TRBV5-1 to TRBJ1-1; D is perhaps TRBD1 (5 bases). Germline CDR1 and CDR2: SGHRS and YFSETQ. V gave up 6 bases and J gave up 1 base, with 10 bases separating them. This CDR3 region has 13 residues. The DNA of the CDR3 is TGCGCCAGCACCCGGAGGGGGAACACTGAAGCTTTCTTT. The encoded protein is CASTRRGNTEAFF.

This rearrangement joins TRBV4-2 to TRBJ2-1, with D perhaps TRBD1 or TRBD2 (5 bases each). Germline lookup yields CDR1 LGHNA and CDR2 YNFKEQ. The ends were cut back, 1 base at V and 4 bases at J, with 14 bases in the middle. This CDR3 has 16 residues. The CDR3 bases are TGTGCCAGCAGCCAAGTGAAAGGGGAGAGTTACAATGAGCAGTTCTTC. As protein: CASSQVKGESYNEQFF.

Here the CDR3 reads CASSQGERGIYNEQFF. CDR3 sequence (DNA): TGTGCCAGCAGTCAGGGGGAGAGGGGCATCTACAATGAGCAGTTCTTC. The V and J genes are TRBV2 and TRBJ2-1, with 7 bases fitting TRBD1. The germline V gene encodes CDR1 SNHLY and CDR2 FYNNEI. CDR3 size: 16 residues. Trimming took 5 bases from V and 3 from J; bases not matched to a gene: 10.

The rearrangement uses TRBV7-8 and TRBJ2-7; no firm D call. Germline-derived CDR1 and CDR2 are SGHVS and FQNEAQ. The CDR3 contains 15 residues. Trimming left V 1 base short and J 2 bases short, with 12 bases between. The CDR3 bases are TGTGCCAGCAGCTTAGTCGTAGGTGGAGCCTACGAGCAGTACTTC. Encoded protein: CASSLVVGGAYEQYF.

The chain couples TRBV6-6 to TRBJ2-7; TRBD1 matches at 8 bases. Germline trimming cut 10 bases from V and 9 bases from J; bases unmatched to any gene: 14. Germline CDR1 MNHNY, CDR2 SVGAGI (reference sequence). The CDR3 sequence is 13 residues long. This CDR3 is CATKSGQGSSQYF. The CDR3, as DNA: TGTGCCACCAAATCTGGACAGGGTTCATCGCAGTACTTC.

Turning to this clone: A read error may account for a junction end that differs from germline. CDR3 loop: CASSQGTETRAQFF. The CDR3 DNA reads TGTGCCAGCAGCCAAGGCACAGAAACTCGGGCTCAGTTCTTT. The chain recombines TRBV4-2 with TRBJ1-3; D is undetermined. CDR1 LGHNA and CDR2 YNFKEQ come from the germline V gene. This CDR3 contains 14 residues.

The V gene is TRBV28, the J gene TRBJ2-3, with D perhaps TRBD1 (5 bases). This CDR3 comprises 13 residues. V was shortened by 7 bases and J by 6 bases, with 14 bases between the two germline ends. Germline V gene sequence: CDR1 MDHEN, CDR2 SYDVKM. CDR3 coding DNA: TGTGCCAGCACCCCACAGGCCCGGGATACGCAGTATTTT. This sequence encodes CASTPQARDTQYF.

This clone was seen a few times. This chain joins TRBV18 and TRBJ2-7; D not resolved. Germline-derived CDR1 and CDR2 are KGHSH and LQKENI. Trimming took 3 bases from V and 6 from J, leaving 18 bases between them. The CDR3 sequence is 15 residues long. CDR3 bases: TGTGCCAGCTCACCCCCAGCATCATCCGTGGGCGAGCAGTACTTC. Protein: CASSPPASSVGEQYF.

This chain connects TRBV6-5 to TRBJ2-5; D is perhaps TRBD1 (5 bases). The germline V and J ends were trimmed by 2 bases and 2 bases, with 12 bases remaining between them. Germline V lookup: CDR1 MNHEY, CDR2 SVGAGI. CDR3 length equals 15 residues. As DNA, the CDR3 is TGTGCCAGCAGTTACCGCAAGGGGCCTCAAGAGACCCAGTACTTC. This sequence encodes CASSYRKGPQETQYF.

This chain joins TRBV5-1 and TRBJ2-1, with no clear D. This CDR3 comprises 13 residues. Trimming cost V 0 bases and J 8 bases, with 9 bases left between them. CDR1 is SGHRS and CDR2 is YFSETQ in the germline V gene. The CDR3 nucleotides are TGCGCCAGCAGCTTGGCCCCCGATTATGAGCAGTTCTTC. Translating gives CASSLAPDYEQFF.

This clone was observed a few times. This chain connects TRBV2 to TRBJ1-2; 7 bases fit TRBD1. V lost 6 bases to trimming and J lost 2 bases; unmatched junction nucleotides: 3. The CDR3 has 13 amino acids. Per the germline V gene, CDR1 is SNHLY and CDR2 is FYNNEI. The CDR3 DNA reads TGTGCCAGCAGGGAGGACAGGAACTATGGCTACACCTTC. Protein sequence: CASREDRNYGYTF.

V usage is TRBV15 and J usage is TRBJ2-5; D is possibly TRBD1 (6 bases). CDR1 is LNHNV and CDR2 is YYDKDF in the germline V gene (reference sequence). This CDR3 is built from 12 residues. The CDR3 DNA reads TGTGCGGTTGACAGGATAGAAGAGACCCAGTACTTC. Its translation: CAVDRIEETQYF.

The chain is built from TRBV7-2 and TRBJ2-1; D ambiguous. Between the trimmed V and J ends, which lost 5 bases and 11 bases, there was a span of 13 bases. Germline CDR1 and CDR2: SGHTA and FQGNSA. The CDR3 is made up of 12 amino acids. CDR3 loop: CASSEQETQQFF. The CDR3 coding sequence is TGTGCCAGCAGCGAGCAGGAGACCCAGCAGTTCTTC. The entire variable domain, with the rest obtained from reference TRBV7-2 and TRBJ2-1, is as follows: GAGVSQSPSNKVTEKGKDVELRCDPISGHTALYWYRQSLGQGLEFLIYFQGNSAPDKSGLPSDRFSAERTGGSVSTLTIQRTQQEDSAVYLCASSEQETQQFFGPGTRLTVL.